This TCR beta chain was found in a study of neurological immune-mediated disorders. This clonotype occurred many times. V was clipped by 4 bases and J by 4 bases; unmatched bases: 8. The CDR3 spans 15 residues. The germline V gene has CDR1 DFQATT and CDR2 SNEGSKA (reference sequence). Healthy controls comprised blood bank volunteers in Maryland, USA. TCRdb re-derived calls from the 5' RACE reads in MiXCR, one entry per CDR3 protein. In the table there are 33,000 or so distinct CDR3 sequences, under 9.5% of which are singletons. The sequencing input was PBMCs. This receptor was obtained from a middle-aged woman in good health. The chain uses TRBV20-1 and TRBJ2-2; 8 nucleotides agree with TRBD2. CDR3 bases: TGCAGTGCTAAGGAGAGCGGGAGTCGCACCGGGGAGCTGTTTTTT. Amino acid sequence: CSAKESGSRTGELFF.